The next 5 T cell receptor beta chains were all read from a single sample in a study of T cell changes during pregnancy in multiple sclerosis. Using immunoSEQ multiplex PCR, the repertoire was profiled, and TCRdb retains in-frame clones only, with some absent. The table records tens of thousands of clones, 85% to 95% of them present only once. The sequencing here drew on peripheral blood, taken after pregnancy. These receptors all come from a female donor with multiple sclerosis, enrolled in a pregnancy study.

This clone occurred once. The chain is built from TRBV7-7 and TRBJ1-2; 7 bases match TRBD1. CDR1 is SSHAT, CDR2 FNYEAQ, per germline (reference sequence). V shed 3 bases and J 6 bases; nucleotides not matched to a gene: 7. There are 14 residues in the CDR3. CDR3 protein: CASSFPGTDNGYTF. Written as DNA, the CDR3 is TGTGCCAGCAGCTTCCCAGGGACAGACAATGGCTACACCTTC.

Only one count was recorded for this clone. The genes are TRBV5-1 and TRBJ1-1; D not certain. The CDR3 is made up of 12 amino acids. Trimming cost V 4 bases and J 4 bases, with 8 bases left between them. The germline V gene has CDR1 SGHRS and CDR2 YFSETQ. Here the CDR3 DNA reads TGCGCCAGCAGCATCCCCAGCACTGAAGCTTTCTTT. It specifies CASSIPSTEAFF.

This clone was detected once. The chain uses TRBV28 and TRBJ1-5; 9 nucleotides match TRBD1. V gave up 6 bases and J gave up 8 bases; unmatched junction bases: 20. Germline V CDR1 and CDR2: MDHEN, SYDVKM. The CDR3 is made up of 18 amino acids. CDR3 region: CASRNTGTGRDRGEPQHF. CDR3 DNA sequence: TGTGCCAGCAGGAACACCGGGACAGGGAGGGACCGTGGCGAGCCCCAGCATTTT.

The chain carries TRBV27 and TRBJ1-4; D gene ambiguous. Germline CDR1 is MNHEY and CDR2 is SMNVEV (reference sequence). The CDR3 is made up of 14 amino acids. V was trimmed by 5 bases and J by 2 bases, leaving 9 bases between them. The CDR3 bases are TGTGCCAGCAGTCGACTGACTACTAATGAAAAACTGTTTTTT. It specifies CASSRLTTNEKLFF.

The CDR3 here is CASSIPPFTKPQHF. CDR3 coding DNA: TGTGCCAGTAGTATCCCACCATTTACAAAGCCCCAGCATTTT. The chain is built from TRBV19 and TRBJ1-5; D unresolved. The CDR3 has 14 residues. Trimming removed 3 bases at V and 8 bases at J, with 14 bases between. Germline V gene data show CDR1 as LNHDA and CDR2 as SQIVND (reference sequence).